Each of the 2 T cell receptor beta chains below was sequenced from the same sample in a study of cytomegalovirus exposure and HLA in healthy donors. A multiplex PCR was run with 60 Vbeta primers and 13 Jbeta primers. Profiled with immunoSEQ multiplex PCR; TCRdb holds only in-frame clones, not every one. The sample contains 200,000 or so clones, about 81% of which appear only once. Sequenced input: PBMCs. The receptors were gathered from a woman in her 40s in good health and CMV-seronegative.

V gene TRBV9 combines with J gene TRBJ1-2; no clear D. Germline V gene lookup returns CDR1 SGDLS and CDR2 YYNGEE. V was pared by 1 base and J by 5 bases, with 27 bases between. This CDR3 contains 19 residues. The CDR3 is CASSVLPGQDSLPRYGYTF. In DNA, the CDR3 is TGTGCCAGCAGCGTACTTCCTGGCCAGGACTCCCTCCCCCGTTATGGCTACACCTTC.

The chain couples TRBV27 to TRBJ2-7, with 8 bases aligning to TRBD2. This CDR3 has 16 residues. The V gene end was trimmed by 6 bases and the J gene end by 4 bases; junction bases not matched to a gene: 14. Germline CDR1 reads MNHEY; CDR2 reads SMNVEV (reference sequence). For the CDR3, the DNA is TGTGCCAGCAGCCCCACGAAAATAGCGGGAACATACGAGCAGTACTTC. Its protein is CASSPTKIAGTYEQYF.